A selection of T cell receptor beta chains follows, all from one sample in a study of blood T cell repertoires in COVID-19. TCRdb keeps only in-frame clones here, not all; method: immunoSEQ multiplex PCR. The sample contains 98,000 or so clones, approximately 88% of which appear only once. The material sequenced was peripheral blood. The source of these receptors is a human donor in a cohort sampled during active COVID-19. The CDR3 runs from the conserved cysteine through the conserved F or W. A D gene is named only where the DNA matches it firmly. Clone size, where shown, is once, few, many, or a class for clones that have expanded.

j_call	clone_size	v_call	d_call	cdr3_nt	cdr3_aa
TRBJ2-1	-	TRBV21-1	-	TGTGCCAGCAGCAAAAGGGCAGGGGGTAACAATGAGCAGTTCTTC	CASSKRAGGNNEQFF
TRBJ2-6	once	TRBV6-2/TRBV6-3	TRBD1	TGTGCCAGCAGTAAGGGACAGGGAGCACCAACCCCCTCTGGGGCCAACGTCCTGACTTTC	CASSKGQGAPTPSGANVLTF
TRBJ2-3	-	TRBV28	-	TGTGCCAGCAGTCTTCCCACAGAACACACAGATACGCAGTATTTT	CASSLPTEHTDTQYF
TRBJ2-3	-	TRBV5-1	TRBD2	TGCGCCAGCAGCCCGGGGACTAGCGGGGGCAGCCGTATTAGCACAGATACGCAGTATTTT	CASSPGTSGGSRISTDTQYF
TRBJ2-1	-	TRBV10-3	TRBD2	TGTGCCATCAGTGAGGGTAGAGCGGGAGGGCCGGGGAGATACAATGAGCAGTTCTTC	CAISEGRAGGPGRYNEQFF
TRBJ2-3	-	TRBV9	-	TGTGCCAGCAGCAGGACGAGCGGTCGCACAGATACGCAGTATTTT	CASSRTSGRTDTQYF
TRBJ2-7	-	TRBV11-2	-	TGTGCCAGCAGCTTAGTCCCTGGGTCCCGGGGGGAGCAGTACTTC	CASSLVPGSRGEQYF
TRBJ1-2	-	TRBV28	TRBD1	TGTGCCAGCAGTTTTCTCCCCGGGACAGCTGCCGGCTACACCTTC	CASSFLPGTAAGYTF
TRBJ2-1	-	TRBV11-2	TRBD2	TGTGCCAGCAGCTCCCGGGACTACCTATACAATGAGCAGTTCTTC	CASSSRDYLYNEQFF
TRBJ2-7	-	TRBV5-1	TRBD2	TGCGCCAGCAGCCCACGAGGGAGCGGGGCCTCCTACGAGCAGTACTTC	CASSPRGSGASYEQYF
TRBJ2-3	-	TRBV11-2	-	TGTGCCAGCAGCTTATTTAGCGGCAGCACAGATACGCAGTATTTT	CASSLFSGSTDTQYF
TRBJ2-7	-	TRBV2	TRBD1	TGTGCCAGCATGGACAGGGAACCCACCCTCTCCTACGAGCAGTACTTC	CASMDREPTLSYEQYF
TRBJ2-1	-	TRBV18	-	TGTGCCAGCTCACGAACTTCGGCGGATGAGCAGTTCTTC	CASSRTSADEQFF
TRBJ1-4	-	TRBV6-5	-	TGTGCCGTTCCAGCGAAAGGGAGAGAAAAACTGTTTTTT	CAVPAKGREKLFF
TRBJ1-2	-	TRBV25-1	TRBD1	TGTGCCAGCAGTGAATTAGGGGACAGGTACTCTTCCTACACCTTC	CASSELGDRYSSYTF
TRBJ1-1	once	TRBV5-1	-	TGCGCCAGCAGCCTGGAAGGGGCTGAAGCTTTCTTT	CASSLEGAEAFF
TRBJ1-6	-	TRBV5-1	-	TGCGCCAGCAGCCCACAGGGCTTGGTTTCACCCCTCCACTTT	CASSPQGLVSPLHF
TRBJ1-5	few	TRBV10-3	TRBD1	TGTGCCATCAGTGAGTCGAAGGGCAGGGGGCCGGATCAGCCCCAGCATTTT	CAISESKGRGPDQPQHF
TRBJ1-1	-	TRBV6-1	-	TGTGCCAGCAGTGACAGTTCCAACACTGAAGCTTTCTTT	CASSDSSNTEAFF
TRBJ2-7	-	TRBV27	TRBD2	TGTGCCAGCAGGCTAGCGGGAGGGCCTACCTACGAGCAGTACTTC	CASRLAGGPTYEQYF
TRBJ1-1	-	TRBV3-1/TRBV3-2	-	TGTGCCAGCAGCCGAGACATGAACACTGAAGCTTTCTTT	CASSRDMNTEAFF
TRBJ2-1	-	TRBV2	TRBD1	TGTGCCAGCAGTGATTTTGGCGGGACAGGCTCAAAATTGGCTGAAGGGGAGCAGTTCTTC	CASSDFGGTGSKLAEGEQFF
TRBJ2-1	-	TRBV7-3	-	TGTGCCAGCACCCCTCAGGGCGGCTCCTACAATGAGCAGTTCTTC	CASTPQGGSYNEQFF